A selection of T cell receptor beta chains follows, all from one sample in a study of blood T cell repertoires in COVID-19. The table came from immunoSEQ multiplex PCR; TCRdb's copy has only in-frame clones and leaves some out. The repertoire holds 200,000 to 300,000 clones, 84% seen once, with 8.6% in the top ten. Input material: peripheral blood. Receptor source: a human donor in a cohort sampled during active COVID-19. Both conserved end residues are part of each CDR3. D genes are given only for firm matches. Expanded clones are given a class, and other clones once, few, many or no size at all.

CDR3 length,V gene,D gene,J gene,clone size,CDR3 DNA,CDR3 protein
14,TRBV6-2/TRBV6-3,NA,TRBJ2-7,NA,TGTGCCAGCAGTTACTGGACACGGACCTACGAGCAGTACTTC,CASSYWTRTYEQYF
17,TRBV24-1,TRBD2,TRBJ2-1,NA,TGTGCCACCAGTGATGCTCGGACTAGCGGGAGGGGAGATGAGCAGTTCTTC,CATSDARTSGRGDEQFF
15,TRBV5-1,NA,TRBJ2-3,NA,TGCGCCAGCAGCTCAACGTTTAGTCGGGCAGATACGCAGTATTTT,CASSSTFSRADTQYF
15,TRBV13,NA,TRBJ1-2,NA,TGTGCCAGCAGCACAGACCCCGGATCCTCCTATGGCTACACCTTC,CASSTDPGSSYGYTF
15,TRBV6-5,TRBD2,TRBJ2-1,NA,TGTGCCACCTGGGGGTCTAGCGGGAAAGGAGGTGAGCAGTTCTTC,CATWGSSGKGGEQFF
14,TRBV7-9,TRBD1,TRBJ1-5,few,TGTGCCAGCAGCCGAGGACAGGGAGATCAGCCCCAGCATTTT,CASSRGQGDQPQHF
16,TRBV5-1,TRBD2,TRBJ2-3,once,TGCGCCAGCAGCCGGACTGGGACTAGCGGCACAGATACGCAGTATTTT,CASSRTGTSGTDTQYF
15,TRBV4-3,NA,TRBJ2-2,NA,TGCGCCAGCAGCCAAGATGCAGGGGTTGGCGGGGAGCTGTTTTTT,CASSQDAGVGGELFF
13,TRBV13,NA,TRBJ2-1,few,TGTGCCAGCGGAGGCAGCTCCTACAATGAGCAGTTCTTC,CASGGSSYNEQFF
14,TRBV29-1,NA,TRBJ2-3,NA,TGCAGCGTTGAACAGGGGCTTAGCACAGATACGCAGTATTTT,CSVEQGLSTDTQYF
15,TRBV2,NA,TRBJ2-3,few,TGTGCCAGCAGCCCAGAACCACCCCTCACAGATACGCAGTATTTT,CASSPEPPLTDTQYF
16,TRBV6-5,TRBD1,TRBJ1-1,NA,TGTGCCAGCAGTTCCACAGACAGGGTGAGGGGCACTGAAGCTTTCTTT,CASSSTDRVRGTEAFF
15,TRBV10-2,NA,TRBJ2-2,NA,TGCGCCAGCAGGGTGACTCCCCCAGCCGCCGGGGAGCTGTTTTTT,CASRVTPPAAGELFF